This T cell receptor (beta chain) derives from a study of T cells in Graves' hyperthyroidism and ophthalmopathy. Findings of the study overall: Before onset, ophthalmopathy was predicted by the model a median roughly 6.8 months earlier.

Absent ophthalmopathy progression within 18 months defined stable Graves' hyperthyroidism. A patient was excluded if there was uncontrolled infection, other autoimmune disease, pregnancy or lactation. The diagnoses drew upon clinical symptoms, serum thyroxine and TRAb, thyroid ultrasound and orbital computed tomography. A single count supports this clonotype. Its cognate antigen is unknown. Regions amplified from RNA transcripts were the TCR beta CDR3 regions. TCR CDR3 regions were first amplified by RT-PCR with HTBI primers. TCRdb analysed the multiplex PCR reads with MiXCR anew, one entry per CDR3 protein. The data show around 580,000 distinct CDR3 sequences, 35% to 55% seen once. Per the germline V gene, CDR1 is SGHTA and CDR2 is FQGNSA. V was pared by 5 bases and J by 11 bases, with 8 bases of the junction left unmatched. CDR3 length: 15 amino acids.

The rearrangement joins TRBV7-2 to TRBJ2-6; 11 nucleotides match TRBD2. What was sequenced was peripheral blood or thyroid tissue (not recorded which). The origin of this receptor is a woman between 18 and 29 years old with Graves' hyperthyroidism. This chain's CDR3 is CASSHGTSGVDVLTF. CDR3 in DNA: TGTGCCAGCAGCCACGGGACTAGCGGAGTCGACGTCCTGACTTTC.